This T cell receptor (beta chain) was documented in a study of identical twins. Points from the study as a whole: Surplus twin overlap in beta out-of-frame sequences was less pronounced.

TCRdb recomputed calls from the 5' RACE reads with MiXCR, one row per CDR3 protein. The data hold about 250,000 distinct CDR3 sequences, with approximately 6.8% observed a single time. This clonotype was observed many times. Antigen unknown. The V end was cut by 6 bases, the J end by 2 bases, with 13 bases between. The CDR3 totals 14 residues. CDR1 and CDR2 from the germline V gene are SGHAT and FQDESV (reference sequence). These records were also assigned to another study, of yellow fever vaccine responses in identical twins.

The gene calls are TRBV11-1 and TRBJ2-5; no reliable D call. The TCR sequence derives from a woman under 30 in good health. Sequences were obtained from CD8+ T cells sorted from blood. The CDR3 DNA reads TGTGCCAGCAGTCGTAGTGGAAGTCAAGAGACCCAGTACTTC. Translation: CASSRSGSQETQYF.